Sequencing of this T cell receptor (beta chain) was carried out in a study of T-cell memory formation after mild COVID-19. Overall study context: TCR clusters mostly belonged to single donors.

This CDR3 comprises 14 residues. CDR1 SGHRS and CDR2 YFSETQ come from the germline V gene. V was clipped by 0 bases and J by 4 bases, with 10 bases between them. Study observations and caveats: Some clones that responded turned up in pre-infection memory, which suggests that cross-reactive memory joined in. Whether second-wave clones peaking at day 37 were SARS-CoV-2 specific went unconfirmed.

TCRdb processed the 5' RACE reads anew with MiXCR; each CDR3 protein has one entry. Here the sample spans 200,000 or so distinct CDR3 sequences, roughly 16% being singletons. Turning to this clonotype: What it binds is not known.

The chain combines TRBV5-1 with TRBJ1-1; no reliable D call. This clonotype was sampled from an adult woman who had mild COVID-19 (a few samples of this study predate the infection). Cell type and time point are not known. The sequencing sample was made of PBMCs or a T cell subset sorted from them (not recorded which). The CDR3 reads CASSLALGGTEAFF. The CDR3 nucleotides are TGCGCCAGCAGCTTGGCATTGGGAGGCACTGAAGCTTTCTTT.